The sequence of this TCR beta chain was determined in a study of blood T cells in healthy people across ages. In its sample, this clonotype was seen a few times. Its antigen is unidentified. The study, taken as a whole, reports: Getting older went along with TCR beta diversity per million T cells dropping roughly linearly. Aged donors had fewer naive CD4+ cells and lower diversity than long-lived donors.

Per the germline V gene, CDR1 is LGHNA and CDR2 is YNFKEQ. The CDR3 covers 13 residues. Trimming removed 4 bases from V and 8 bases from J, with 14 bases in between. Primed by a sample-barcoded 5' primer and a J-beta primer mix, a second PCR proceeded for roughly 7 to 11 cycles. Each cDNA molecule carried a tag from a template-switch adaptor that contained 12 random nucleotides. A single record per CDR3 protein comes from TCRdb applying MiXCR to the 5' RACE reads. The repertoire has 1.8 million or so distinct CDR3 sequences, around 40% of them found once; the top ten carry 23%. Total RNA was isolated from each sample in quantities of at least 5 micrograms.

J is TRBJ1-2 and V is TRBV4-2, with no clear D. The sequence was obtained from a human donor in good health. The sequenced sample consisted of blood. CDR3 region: CASSPSSERGYTF. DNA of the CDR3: TGTGCCAGCAGCCCCTCGTCGGAGAGGGGCTACACCTTC.